This T cell receptor beta chain emerged from a study of T-cell reconstitution after alpha-beta-depleted transplantation in children (dated by TCRdb to the mid-2010s). Regarding the study in general: T-cell immune reconstitution after TCRalphabeta/CD19-depleted allogeneic hematopoietic cell transplantation in children was quantitatively tracked in the study by means of TCR repertoire profiling.

This clonotype was observed at least ten times. The specificity of this receptor is unknown. No much larger clonotype is one base removed from it; base qualities were not supplied. This sample's treatment or condition label indicates: allogeneic hematopoietic cell transplantation with graft depleted of TCRalphabeta T cells and CD19 B cells. Transplant recipients were children who received TCRalphabeta/CD19-depleted allogeneic hematopoietic cell grafts. Library preparation used PCR. Instrument on record: Illumina HiSeq 2500. TCR libraries were prepared with molecular barcoding, using unique molecular identifiers to normalize TCRbeta repertoire quantification. The raw public data were reprocessed by TCRdb itself: fastp quality trimming at Q25, MiXCR clonotype calling, in-frame beta chains only. One record per CDR3 amino acid sequence lists the most common genes and DNA. For this sample the table gives 200,000 to 250,000 distinct CDR3 sequences, of which about a tenth were detected only once. The ten largest clones capture under 30% of the sample.

Inclusive of the bounding cysteine and phenylalanine, the CDR3 is 15 residues long. CDR3 DNA only is kept here, 45 bases in frame from base 1. As encoded in the germline V gene, CDR1 is SQVTM while CDR2 is ANQGSEA. V is pruned by 2 bases and J by 5 bases, leaving 9 bases of the junction without a gene match. The study at large found these results: Hyperexpanded clone frequencies declined over subsequent months; after one year, T-cell counts and TCRbeta diversity were mostly attributed to newly produced T cells. In some patients, high TCRbeta diversity at day 60 was attributed to recipient T cells and intrathymic progenitors that had survived conditioning. Apparently early alphabetaT-cell count recovery about two months after transplant reportedly relied on only several hundred rapidly expanded clones derived from non-depleted graft cells.

The receptor comes from a child younger than two with acute myeloid leukemia, due to receive a stem cell transplant. The rearranged segments are TRBV29-1 and TRBJ1-2; 9 bases in the middle match TRBD1. The source was PBMCs, collected before TCRalphabeta/CD19-depleted stem cell transplant. The sequenced DNA: TGCAGCGTTGAATTGGGAACAGGGGGCGGTTATGGCTACACCTTC. Translated, it gives CSVELGTGGGYGYTF.